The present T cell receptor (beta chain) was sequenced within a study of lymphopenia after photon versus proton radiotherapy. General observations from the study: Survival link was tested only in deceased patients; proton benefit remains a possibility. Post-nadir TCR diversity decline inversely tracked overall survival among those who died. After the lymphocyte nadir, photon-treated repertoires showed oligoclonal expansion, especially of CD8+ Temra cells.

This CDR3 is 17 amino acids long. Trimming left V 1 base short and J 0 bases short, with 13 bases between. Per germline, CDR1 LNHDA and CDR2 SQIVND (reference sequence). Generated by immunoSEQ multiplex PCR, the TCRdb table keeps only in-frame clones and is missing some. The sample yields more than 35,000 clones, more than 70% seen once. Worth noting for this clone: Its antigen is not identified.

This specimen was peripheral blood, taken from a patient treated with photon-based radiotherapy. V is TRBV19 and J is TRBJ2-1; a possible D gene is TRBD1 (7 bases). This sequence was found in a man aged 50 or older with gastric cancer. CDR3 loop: CASSIAGGTVSYNEQFF. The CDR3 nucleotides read TGTGCCAGTAGTATAGCAGGAGGGACAGTCTCCTACAATGAGCAGTTCTTC.